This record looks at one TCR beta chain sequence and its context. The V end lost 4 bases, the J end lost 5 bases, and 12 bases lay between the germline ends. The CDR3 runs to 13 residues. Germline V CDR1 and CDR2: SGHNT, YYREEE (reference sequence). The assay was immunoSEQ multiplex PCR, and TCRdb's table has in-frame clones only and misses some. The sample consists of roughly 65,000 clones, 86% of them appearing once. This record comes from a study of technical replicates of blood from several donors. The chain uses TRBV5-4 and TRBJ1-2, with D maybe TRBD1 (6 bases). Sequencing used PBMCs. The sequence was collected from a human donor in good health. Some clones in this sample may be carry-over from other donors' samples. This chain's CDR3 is CASSHPGVYGYTF. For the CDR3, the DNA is TGTGCCAGCAGCCATCCAGGGGTATATGGCTACACCTTC.